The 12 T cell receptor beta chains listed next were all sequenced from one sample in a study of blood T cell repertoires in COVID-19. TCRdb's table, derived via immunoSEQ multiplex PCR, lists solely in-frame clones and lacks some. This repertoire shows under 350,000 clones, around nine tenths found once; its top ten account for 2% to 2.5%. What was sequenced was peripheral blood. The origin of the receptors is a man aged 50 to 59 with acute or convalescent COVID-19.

CDR3 sequence (DNA): TGCGCCAGCAGCTGGGGACAGGGGGCTGGAGAAAAACTGTTTTTT. Translated: CASSWGQGAGEKLFF. J is TRBJ1-4 and V is TRBV5-1, with 12 bases identical to TRBD1. The CDR3 loop spans 15 amino acids. CDR1 and CDR2 (germline): SGHRS, YFSETQ. The V segment lost 3 bases and the J segment 8 bases; nucleotides outside the gene matches: 5.

The CDR3 sequence: CASNKPQEEPEQYF. The CDR3 DNA is TGTGCCAGCAACAAACCTCAGGAGGAACCCGAGCAGTACTTC. This chain joins TRBV6-1 and TRBJ2-7; a possible D gene is TRBD2 (5 bases). The germline V and J ends were trimmed by 7 bases and 6 bases, with 19 bases remaining between them. The CDR3 is 14 residues long. CDR1 and CDR2 from the germline V gene are MNHNS and SASEGT.

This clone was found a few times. CDR3 sequence (DNA): TGTGCCAGTAGCCGAATCGGGACAGGGCATCAGCCCCAGCATTTT. Encoded protein: CASSRIGTGHQPQHF. This chain joins TRBV19 and TRBJ1-5; the match to TRBD1 covers 9 bases. V lost 6 bases and J lost 5; bases outside the gene matches: 8. The CDR3 is 15 amino acids. From germline, CDR1 is LNHDA and CDR2 SQIVND (reference sequence). Variable domain in full (rest from reference TRBV19 and TRBJ1-5): DGGITQSPKYLFRKEGQNVTLSCEQNLNHDAMYWYRQDPGQGLRLIYYSQIVNDFQKGDIAEGYSVSREKKESFPLTVTSAQKNPTAFYLCASSRIGTGHQPQHFGDGTRLSIL.

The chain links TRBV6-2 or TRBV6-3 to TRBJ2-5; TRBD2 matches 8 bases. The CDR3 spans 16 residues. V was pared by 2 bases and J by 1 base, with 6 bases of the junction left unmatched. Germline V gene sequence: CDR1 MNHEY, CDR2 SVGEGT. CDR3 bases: TGTGCCAGCAGTTACCGCCGGGGGGGCCTCCAAGAGACCCAGTACTTC. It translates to CASSYRRGGLQETQYF.

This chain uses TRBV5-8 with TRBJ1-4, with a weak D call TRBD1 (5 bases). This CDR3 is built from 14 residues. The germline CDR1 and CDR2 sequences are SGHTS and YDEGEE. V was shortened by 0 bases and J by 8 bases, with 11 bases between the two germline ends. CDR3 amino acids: CASSLAQGGEKLFF. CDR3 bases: TGTGCCAGCAGCTTGGCCCAGGGTGGGGAAAAACTGTTTTTT.

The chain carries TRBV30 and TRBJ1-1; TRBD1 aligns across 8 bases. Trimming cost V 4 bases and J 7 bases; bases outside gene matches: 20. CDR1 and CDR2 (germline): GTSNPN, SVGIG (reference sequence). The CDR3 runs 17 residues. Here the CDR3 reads CAWKGRGRGQGSVEAFF. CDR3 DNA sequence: TGTGCCTGGAAGGGGCGTGGCCGTGGACAGGGATCCGTTGAAGCTTTCTTT.

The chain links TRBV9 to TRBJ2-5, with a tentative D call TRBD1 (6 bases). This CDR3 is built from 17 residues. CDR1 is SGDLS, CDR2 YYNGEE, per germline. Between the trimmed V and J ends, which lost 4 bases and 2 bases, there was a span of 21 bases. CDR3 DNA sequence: TGTGCCAGCAGCTCACTTGACTACGGGACATTACAAGAGACCCAGTACTTC. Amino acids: CASSSLDYGTLQETQYF.

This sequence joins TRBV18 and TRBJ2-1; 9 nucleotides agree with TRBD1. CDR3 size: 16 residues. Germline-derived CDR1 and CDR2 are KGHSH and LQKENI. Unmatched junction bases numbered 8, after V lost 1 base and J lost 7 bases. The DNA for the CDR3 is TGTGCCAGCTCACCACAGACAGGGGGTGGTGGGAATGAGCAGTTCTTC. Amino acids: CASSPQTGGGGNEQFF.

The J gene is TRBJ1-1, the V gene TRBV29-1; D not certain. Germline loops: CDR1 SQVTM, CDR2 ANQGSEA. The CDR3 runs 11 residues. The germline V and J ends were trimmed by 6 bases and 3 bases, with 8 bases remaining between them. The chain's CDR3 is CSVVRDTEAFF. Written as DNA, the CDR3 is TGCAGCGTCGTCCGGGACACTGAAGCTTTCTTT.

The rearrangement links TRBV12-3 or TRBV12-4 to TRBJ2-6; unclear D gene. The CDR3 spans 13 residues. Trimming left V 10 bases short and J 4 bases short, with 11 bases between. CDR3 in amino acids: CATLLAGANVLTF. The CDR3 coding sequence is TGTGCCACCCTGTTAGCCGGGGCCAACGTCCTGACTTTC.

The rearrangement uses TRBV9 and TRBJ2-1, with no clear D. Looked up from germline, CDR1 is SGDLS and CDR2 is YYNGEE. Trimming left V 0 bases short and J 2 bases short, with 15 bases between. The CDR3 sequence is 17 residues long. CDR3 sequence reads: CASSVAKSLVPYNEQFF. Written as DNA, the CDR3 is TGTGCCAGCAGCGTAGCGAAATCGTTAGTACCCTACAATGAGCAGTTCTTC.

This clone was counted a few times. The CDR3 is CASTGTGGSGNTIYF. In nucleotides, the CDR3 is TGTGCCAGCACCGGGACAGGGGGCTCTGGAAACACCATATATTTT. V usage is TRBV2 and J usage is TRBJ1-3; 11 positions agree with TRBD1. This CDR3 contains 15 residues. The germline V gene has CDR1 SNHLY and CDR2 FYNNEI. V gave up 7 bases and J gave up 0 bases; unmatched junction bases: 2. Together with reference TRBV2 and TRBJ1-3, the CDR3 gives the full variable domain: EPEVTQTPSHQVTQMGQEVILRCVPISNHLYFYWYRQILGQKVEFLVSFYNNEISEKSEIFDDQFSVERPDGSNFTLKIRSTKLEDSAMYFCASTGTGGSGNTIYFGEGSWLTVV.